This T cell receptor beta chain was identified in a study of blood T cell repertoires in COVID-19. From germline, CDR1 is MNHEY and CDR2 SMNVEV (reference sequence). The CDR3 spans 16 residues. The V and J ends lost 5 bases and 0 bases, in that order; junction bases with no gene match: 7. TCRdb keeps only in-frame clones here, not all; method: immunoSEQ multiplex PCR. The sample has approximately 240,000 clones, nearly 85% seen once; the top ten hold roughly 1.3%. Sequenced material: peripheral blood. The source is a woman aged 30 to 39 with COVID-19, enrolled during active disease. The chain links TRBV27 to TRBJ1-5; 7 bases map to TRBD1. Here the CDR3 reads CASSASTGDSNQPQHF. DNA for the CDR3: TGTGCCAGCAGTGCATCTACAGGGGATAGCAATCAGCCCCAGCATTTT.